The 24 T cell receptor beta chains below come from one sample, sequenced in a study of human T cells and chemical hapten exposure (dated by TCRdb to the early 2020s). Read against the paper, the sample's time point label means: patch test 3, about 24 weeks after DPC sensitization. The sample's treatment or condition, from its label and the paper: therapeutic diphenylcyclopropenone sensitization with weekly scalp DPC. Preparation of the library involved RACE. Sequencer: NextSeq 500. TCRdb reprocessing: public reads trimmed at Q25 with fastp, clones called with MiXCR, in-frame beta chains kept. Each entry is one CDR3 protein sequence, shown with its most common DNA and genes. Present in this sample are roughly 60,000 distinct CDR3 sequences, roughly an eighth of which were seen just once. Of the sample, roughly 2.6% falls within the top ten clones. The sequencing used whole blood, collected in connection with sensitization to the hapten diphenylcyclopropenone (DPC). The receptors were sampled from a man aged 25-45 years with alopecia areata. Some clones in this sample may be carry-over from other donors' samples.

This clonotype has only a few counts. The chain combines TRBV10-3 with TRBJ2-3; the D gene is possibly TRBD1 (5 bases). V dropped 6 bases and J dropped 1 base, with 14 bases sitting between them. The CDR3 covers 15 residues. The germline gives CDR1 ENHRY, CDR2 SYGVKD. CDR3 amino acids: CAISQQWGGTDTQYF. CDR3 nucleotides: TGTGCCATCAGCCAACAATGGGGCGGCACAGATACGCAGTATTTT.

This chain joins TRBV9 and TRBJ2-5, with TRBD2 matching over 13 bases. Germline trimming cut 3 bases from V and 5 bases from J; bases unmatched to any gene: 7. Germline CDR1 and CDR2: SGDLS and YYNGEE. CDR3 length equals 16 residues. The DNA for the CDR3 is TGTGCCAGCAGCGGTACTAGCGGGGGGGCCGTCGAGACCCAGTACTTC. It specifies CASSGTSGGAVETQYF.

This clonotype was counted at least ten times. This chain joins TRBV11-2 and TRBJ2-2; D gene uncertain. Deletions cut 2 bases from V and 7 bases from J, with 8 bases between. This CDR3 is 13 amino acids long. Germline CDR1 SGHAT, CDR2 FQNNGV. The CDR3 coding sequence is TGTGCCAGCAGCTTATGGGGTAGCGGGGAGCTGTTTTTT. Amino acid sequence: CASSLWGSGELFF.

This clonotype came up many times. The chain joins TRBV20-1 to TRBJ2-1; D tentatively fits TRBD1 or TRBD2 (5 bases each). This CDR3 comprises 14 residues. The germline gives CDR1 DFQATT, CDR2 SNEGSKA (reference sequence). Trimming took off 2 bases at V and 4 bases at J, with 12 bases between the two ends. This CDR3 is CSARWGSLYNEQFF. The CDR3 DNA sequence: TGCAGTGCTAGATGGGGGTCGCTTTACAATGAGCAGTTCTTC.

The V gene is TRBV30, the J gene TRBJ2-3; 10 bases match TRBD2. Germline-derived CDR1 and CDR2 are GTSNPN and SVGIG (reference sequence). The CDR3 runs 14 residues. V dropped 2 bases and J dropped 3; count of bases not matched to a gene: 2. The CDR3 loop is CAWSPGLATDTQYF. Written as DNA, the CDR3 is TGTGCCTGGAGTCCGGGACTAGCGACAGATACGCAGTATTTT.

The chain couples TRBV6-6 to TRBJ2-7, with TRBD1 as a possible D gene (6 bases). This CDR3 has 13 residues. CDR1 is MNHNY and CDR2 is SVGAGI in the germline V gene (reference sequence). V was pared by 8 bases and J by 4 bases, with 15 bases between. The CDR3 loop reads CASARDTPYEQYF. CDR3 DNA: TGTGCCAGCGCCCGGGACACGCCGTACGAGCAGTACTTC.

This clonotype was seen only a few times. CDR3 nucleotide sequence: TGTGCCAGCAGCCCCCCCGACGGAGTTGGCTACACCTTC. Translated, it gives CASSPPDGVGYTF. V gene TRBV5-5 combines with J gene TRBJ1-2; D gene uncertain. This CDR3 spans 13 amino acids. Germline V gene lookup returns CDR1 SGHKS and CDR2 YYEKEE (reference sequence). V was shortened by 4 bases and J by 7 bases, with 14 bases between the two germline ends.

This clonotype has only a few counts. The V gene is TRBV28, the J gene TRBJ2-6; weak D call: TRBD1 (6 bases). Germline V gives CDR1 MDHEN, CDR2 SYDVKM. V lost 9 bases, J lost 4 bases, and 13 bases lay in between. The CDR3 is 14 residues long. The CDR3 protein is CASHRAWGANVLTF. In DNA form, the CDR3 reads TGTGCCAGTCACAGGGCGTGGGGGGCCAACGTCCTGACTTTC.

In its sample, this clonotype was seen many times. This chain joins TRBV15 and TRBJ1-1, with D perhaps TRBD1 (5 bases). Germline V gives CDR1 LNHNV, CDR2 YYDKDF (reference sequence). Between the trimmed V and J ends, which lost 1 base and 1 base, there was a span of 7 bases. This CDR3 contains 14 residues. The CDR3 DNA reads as TGTGCCACCAGCAGAGTGGGGCGGAACACTGAAGCTTTCTTT. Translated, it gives CATSRVGRNTEAFF.

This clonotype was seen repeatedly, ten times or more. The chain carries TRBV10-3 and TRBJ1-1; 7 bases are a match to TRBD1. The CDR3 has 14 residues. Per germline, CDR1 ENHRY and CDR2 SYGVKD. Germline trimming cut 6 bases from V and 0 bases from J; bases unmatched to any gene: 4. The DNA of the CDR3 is TGTGCCATCAGGGAGACAGGGATGAACACTGAAGCTTTCTTT. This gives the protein CAIRETGMNTEAFF.

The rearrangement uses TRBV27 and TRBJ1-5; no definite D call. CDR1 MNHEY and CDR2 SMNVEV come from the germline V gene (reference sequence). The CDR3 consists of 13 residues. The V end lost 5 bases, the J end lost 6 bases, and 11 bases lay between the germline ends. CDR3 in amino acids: CASSPRAGQPQHF. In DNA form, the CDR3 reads TGTGCCAGCAGTCCGCGAGCGGGTCAGCCCCAGCATTTT.

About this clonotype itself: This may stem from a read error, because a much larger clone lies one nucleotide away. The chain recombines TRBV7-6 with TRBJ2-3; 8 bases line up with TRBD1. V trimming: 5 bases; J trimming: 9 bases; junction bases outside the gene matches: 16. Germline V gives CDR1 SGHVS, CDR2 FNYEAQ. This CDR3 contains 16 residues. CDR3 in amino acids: CASSPPWTGPQGTQYF. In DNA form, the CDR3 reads TGTGCCAGCAGCCCCCCATGGACAGGGCCTCAGGGAACGCAGTATTTT.

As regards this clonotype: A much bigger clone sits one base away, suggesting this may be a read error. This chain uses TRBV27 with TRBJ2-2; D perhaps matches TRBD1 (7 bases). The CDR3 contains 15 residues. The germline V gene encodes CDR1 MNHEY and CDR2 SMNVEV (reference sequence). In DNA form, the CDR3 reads TGTGCCAGCGGTTTGGGCAGGGGGGCCACCGGGGAGCTGTTTTTT. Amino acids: CASGLGRGATGELFF.

CDR3 residues: CASSLARVPSGNTIYF. As DNA, the CDR3 is TGTGCCAGCAGCTTAGCTAGGGTCCCCTCTGGAAACACCATATATTTT. The chain recombines TRBV7-2 with TRBJ1-3, with D unclear. V dropped 0 bases and J dropped 0 bases, with 9 bases sitting between them. The germline V gene encodes CDR1 SGHTA and CDR2 FQGNSA. The CDR3 has 16 amino acids. The whole variable domain, remainder taken from reference TRBV7-2 and TRBJ1-3, is GAGVSQSPSNKVTEKGKDVELRCDPISGHTALYWYRQSLGQGLEFLIYFQGNSAPDKSGLPSDRFSAERTGGSVSTLTIQRTQQEDSAVYLCASSLARVPSGNTIYFGEGSWLTVV.

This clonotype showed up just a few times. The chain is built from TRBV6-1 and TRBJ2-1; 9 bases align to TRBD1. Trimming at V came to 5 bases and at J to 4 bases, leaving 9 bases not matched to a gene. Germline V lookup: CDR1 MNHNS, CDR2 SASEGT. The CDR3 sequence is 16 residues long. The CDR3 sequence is CASSKRGDRDYNEQFF. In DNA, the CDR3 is TGTGCCAGCAGTAAGAGAGGGGACAGGGATTACAATGAGCAGTTCTTC.

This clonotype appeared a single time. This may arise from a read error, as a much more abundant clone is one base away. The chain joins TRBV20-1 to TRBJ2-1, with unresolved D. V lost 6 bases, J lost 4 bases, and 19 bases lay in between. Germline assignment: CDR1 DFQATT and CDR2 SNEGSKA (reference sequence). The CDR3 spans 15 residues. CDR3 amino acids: CSAPRNYPNYNEQFF. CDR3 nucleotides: TGCAGTGCGCCCCGGAACTACCCGAATTACAATGAGCAGTTCTTC.

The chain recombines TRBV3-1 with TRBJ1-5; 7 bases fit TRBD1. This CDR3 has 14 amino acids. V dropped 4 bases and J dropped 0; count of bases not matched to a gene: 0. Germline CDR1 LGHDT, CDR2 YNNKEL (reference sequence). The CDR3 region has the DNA TGTGCCAGCAGCCGACAGGGTAGCAATCAGCCCCAGCATTTT. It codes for CASSRQGSNQPQHF. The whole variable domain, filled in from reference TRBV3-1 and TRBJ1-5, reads DTAVSQTPKYLVTQMGNDKSIKCEQNLGHDTMYWYKQDSKKFLKIMFSYNNKELIINETVPNRFSPKSPDKAHLNLHINSLELGDSAVYFCASSRQGSNQPQHFGDGTRLSIL.

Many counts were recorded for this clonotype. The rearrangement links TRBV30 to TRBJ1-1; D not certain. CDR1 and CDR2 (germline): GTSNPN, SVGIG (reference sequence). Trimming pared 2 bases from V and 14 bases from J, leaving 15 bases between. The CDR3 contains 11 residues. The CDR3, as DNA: TGTGCCTGGAGTTCGGTGGGGTTTTTGTTCTTT. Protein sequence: CAWSSVGFLFF. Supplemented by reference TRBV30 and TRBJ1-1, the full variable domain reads SQTIHQWPATLVQPVGSPLSLECTVEGTSNPNLYWYRQAAGRGLQLLFYSVGIGQISSEVPQNLSASRPQDRQFILSSKKLLLSDSGFYLCAWSSVGFLFFGQGTRLTVV.

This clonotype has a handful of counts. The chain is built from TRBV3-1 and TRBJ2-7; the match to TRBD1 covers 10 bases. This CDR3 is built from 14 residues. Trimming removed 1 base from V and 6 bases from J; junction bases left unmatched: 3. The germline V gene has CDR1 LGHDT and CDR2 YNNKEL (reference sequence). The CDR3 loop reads CASSQAGTGAEQYF. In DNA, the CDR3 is TGTGCCAGCAGCCAAGCCGGGACAGGGGCCGAGCAGTACTTC.

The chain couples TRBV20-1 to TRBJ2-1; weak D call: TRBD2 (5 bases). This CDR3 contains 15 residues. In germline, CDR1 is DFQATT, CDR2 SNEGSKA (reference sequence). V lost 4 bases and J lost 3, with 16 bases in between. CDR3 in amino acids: CSAMGGQEHYNEQFF. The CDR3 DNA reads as TGCAGTGCTATGGGCGGGCAGGAGCACTACAATGAGCAGTTCTTC.

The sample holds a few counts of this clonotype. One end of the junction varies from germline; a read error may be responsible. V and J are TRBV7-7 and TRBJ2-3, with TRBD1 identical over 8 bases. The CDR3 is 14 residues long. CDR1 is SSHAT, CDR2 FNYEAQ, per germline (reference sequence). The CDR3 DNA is TGTGCTAGCAGCGAGGACAGGGGCACAGATACGCAGTATTTT. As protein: CASSEDRGTDTQYF. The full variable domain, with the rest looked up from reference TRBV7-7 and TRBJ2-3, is GAGVSQSPRYKVTKRGQDVTLRCDPISSHATLYWYQQALGQGPEFLTYFNYEAQPDKSGLPSDRFSAERPEGSISTLTIQRTEQRDSAMYRCASSEDRGTDTQYFGPGTRLTVL.

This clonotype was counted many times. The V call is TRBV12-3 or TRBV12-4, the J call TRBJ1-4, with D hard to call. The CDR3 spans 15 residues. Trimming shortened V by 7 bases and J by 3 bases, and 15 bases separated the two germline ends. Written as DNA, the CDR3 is TGTGCCAGCAATCGGGAGCGGGCCTCTAATGAAAAACTGTTTTTT. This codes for CASNRERASNEKLFF.

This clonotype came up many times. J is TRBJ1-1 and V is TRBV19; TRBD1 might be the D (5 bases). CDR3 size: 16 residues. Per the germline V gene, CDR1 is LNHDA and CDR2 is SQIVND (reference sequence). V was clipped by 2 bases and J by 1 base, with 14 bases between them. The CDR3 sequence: CASSIIGAPPNTEAFF. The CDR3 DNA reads TGTGCCAGTAGTATAATTGGGGCTCCACCGAACACTGAAGCTTTCTTT.

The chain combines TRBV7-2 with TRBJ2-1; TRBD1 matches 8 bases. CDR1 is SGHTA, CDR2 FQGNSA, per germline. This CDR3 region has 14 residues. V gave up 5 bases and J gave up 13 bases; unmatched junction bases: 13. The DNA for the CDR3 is TGTGCCAGCAGCCAGGACAGGGCCGGGGGAGTACAGTTCTTC. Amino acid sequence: CASSQDRAGGVQFF.